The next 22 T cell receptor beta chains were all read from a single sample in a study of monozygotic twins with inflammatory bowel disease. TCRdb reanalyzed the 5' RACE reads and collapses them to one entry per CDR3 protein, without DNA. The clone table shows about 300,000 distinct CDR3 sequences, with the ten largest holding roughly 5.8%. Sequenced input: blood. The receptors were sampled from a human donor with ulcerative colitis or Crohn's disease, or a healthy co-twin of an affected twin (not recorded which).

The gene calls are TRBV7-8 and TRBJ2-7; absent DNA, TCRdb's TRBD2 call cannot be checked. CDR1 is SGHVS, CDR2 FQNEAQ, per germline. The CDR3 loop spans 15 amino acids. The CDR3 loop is CASSLAPSGSGEQYF.

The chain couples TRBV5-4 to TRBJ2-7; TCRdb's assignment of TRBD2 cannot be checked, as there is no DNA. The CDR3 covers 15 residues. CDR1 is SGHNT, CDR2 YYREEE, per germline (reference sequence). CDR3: CASSTSGRPPYEQYF.

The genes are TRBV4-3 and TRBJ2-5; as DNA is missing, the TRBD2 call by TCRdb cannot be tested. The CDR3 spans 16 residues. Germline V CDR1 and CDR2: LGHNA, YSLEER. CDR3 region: CASSQGSGGPSETQYF.

This CDR3 is CASSPVTGFGSYEQYF. The chain has TRBV18 and TRBJ2-7; TCRdb picks TRBD1, but there is no DNA to check that call. Germline V gives CDR1 KGHSH, CDR2 LQKENI. The CDR3 consists of 16 residues.

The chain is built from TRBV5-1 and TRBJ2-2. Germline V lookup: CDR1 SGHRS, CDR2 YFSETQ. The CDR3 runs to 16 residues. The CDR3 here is CASSKQVSANTGELFF.

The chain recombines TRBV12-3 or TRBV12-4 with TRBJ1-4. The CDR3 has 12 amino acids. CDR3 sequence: CAIGLFGEKLFF.

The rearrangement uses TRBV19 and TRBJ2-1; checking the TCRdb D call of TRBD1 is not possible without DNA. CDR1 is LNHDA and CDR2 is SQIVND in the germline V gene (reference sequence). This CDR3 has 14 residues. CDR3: CASSVTMGRGEQFF.

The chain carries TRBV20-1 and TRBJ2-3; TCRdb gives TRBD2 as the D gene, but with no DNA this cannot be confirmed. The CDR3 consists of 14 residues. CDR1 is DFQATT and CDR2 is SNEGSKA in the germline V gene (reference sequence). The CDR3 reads CSADLAGRTDTQYF.

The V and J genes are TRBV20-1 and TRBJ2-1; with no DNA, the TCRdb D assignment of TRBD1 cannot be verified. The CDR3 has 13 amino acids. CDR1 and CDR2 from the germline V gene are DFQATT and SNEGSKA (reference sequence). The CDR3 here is CSAAGQGNNEQFF.

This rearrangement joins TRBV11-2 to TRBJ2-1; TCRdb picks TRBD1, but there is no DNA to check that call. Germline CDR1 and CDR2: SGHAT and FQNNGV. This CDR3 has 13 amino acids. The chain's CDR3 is CASHTIGKHEQFF. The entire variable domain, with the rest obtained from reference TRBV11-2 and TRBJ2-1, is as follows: EAGVAQSPRYKIIEKRQSVAFWCNPISGHATLYWYQQILGQGPKLLIQFQNNGVVDDSQLPKDRFSAERLKGVDSTLKIQPAKLEDSAVYLCASHTIGKHEQFFGPGTRLTVL.

The CDR3 sequence: CASSSRTYGYTF. The genes are TRBV11-2 and TRBJ1-2. The CDR3 is 12 residues long. Germline loops: CDR1 SGHAT, CDR2 FQNNGV.

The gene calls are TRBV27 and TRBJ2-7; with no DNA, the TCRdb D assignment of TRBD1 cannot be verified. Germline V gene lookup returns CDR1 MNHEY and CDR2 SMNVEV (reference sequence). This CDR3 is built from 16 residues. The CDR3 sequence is CASSPGTGGGFYEQYF.

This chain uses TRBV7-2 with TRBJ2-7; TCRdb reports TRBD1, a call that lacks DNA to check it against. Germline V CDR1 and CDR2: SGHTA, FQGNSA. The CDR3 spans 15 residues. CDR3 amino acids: CASSLGGASSYEQYF.

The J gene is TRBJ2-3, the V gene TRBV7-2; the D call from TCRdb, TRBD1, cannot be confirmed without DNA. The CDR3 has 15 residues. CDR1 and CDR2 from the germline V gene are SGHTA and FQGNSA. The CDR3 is CASSSPTGTRDTQYF.

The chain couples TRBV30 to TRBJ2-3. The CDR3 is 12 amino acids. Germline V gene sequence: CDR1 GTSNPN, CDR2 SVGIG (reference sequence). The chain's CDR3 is CAWSNRPDTQYF.

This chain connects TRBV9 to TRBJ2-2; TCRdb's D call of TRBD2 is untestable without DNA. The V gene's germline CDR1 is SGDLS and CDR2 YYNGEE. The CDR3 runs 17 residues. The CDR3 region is CASSVTRLAGETGELFF.

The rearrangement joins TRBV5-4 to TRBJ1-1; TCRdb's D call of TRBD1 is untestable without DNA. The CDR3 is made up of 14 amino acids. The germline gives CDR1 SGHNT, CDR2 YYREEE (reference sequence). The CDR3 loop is CASSSQQGNTEAFF.

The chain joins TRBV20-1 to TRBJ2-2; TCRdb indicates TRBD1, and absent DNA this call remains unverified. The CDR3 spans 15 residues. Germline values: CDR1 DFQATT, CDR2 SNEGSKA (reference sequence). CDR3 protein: CSARARTGGTGELFF.

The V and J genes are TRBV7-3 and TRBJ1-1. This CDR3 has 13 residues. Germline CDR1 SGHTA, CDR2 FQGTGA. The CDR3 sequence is CASSLTLNTEAFF.

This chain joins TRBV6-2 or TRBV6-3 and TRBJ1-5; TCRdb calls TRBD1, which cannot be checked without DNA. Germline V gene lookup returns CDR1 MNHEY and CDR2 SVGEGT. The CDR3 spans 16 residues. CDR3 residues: CASSQARDNSNQPQHF.

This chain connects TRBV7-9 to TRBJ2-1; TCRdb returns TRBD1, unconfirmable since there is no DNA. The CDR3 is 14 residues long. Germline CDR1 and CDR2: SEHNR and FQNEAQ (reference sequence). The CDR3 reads CASSPRDRNNEQFF.

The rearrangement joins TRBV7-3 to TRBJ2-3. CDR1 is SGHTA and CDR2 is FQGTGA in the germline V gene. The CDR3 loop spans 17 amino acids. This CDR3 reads CASSLTLQGAGTDTQYF.